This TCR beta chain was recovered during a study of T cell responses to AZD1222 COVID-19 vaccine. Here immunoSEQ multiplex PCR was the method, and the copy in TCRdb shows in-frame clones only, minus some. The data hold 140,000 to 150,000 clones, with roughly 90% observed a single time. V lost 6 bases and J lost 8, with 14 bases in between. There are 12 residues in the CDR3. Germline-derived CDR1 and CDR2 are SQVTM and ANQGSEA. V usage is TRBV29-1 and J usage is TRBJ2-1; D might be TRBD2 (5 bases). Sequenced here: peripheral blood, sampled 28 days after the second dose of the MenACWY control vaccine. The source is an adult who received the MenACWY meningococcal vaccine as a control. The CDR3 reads CSVRGQFDEQFF. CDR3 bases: TGCAGCGTGAGAGGGCAGTTCGATGAGCAGTTCTTC.